This TCR beta chain was sequenced during a study of shared T cell receptors in the human thymus. In germline, CDR1 is SGHNT, CDR2 YYREEE (reference sequence). CDR3 size: 14 residues. Deletions cut 0 bases from V and 14 bases from J, with 19 bases between. Sequencing was performed with immunoSEQ multiplex PCR; in TCRdb, only in-frame clones are kept and a portion is missing. Among 450,000 to 650,000 clones listed, roughly 74% were seen once. The same sample was also studied in work on human thymus T cells. That investigation notes: Related work found strong thymic repertoire overlap between unrelated individuals.

Sequencing was performed on thymocytes. The sequence derives from a boy in the first two years of life with a congenital heart defect. The rearrangement uses TRBV5-4 and TRBJ2-3; possibly TRBD1 for D (6 bases). CDR3 in amino acids: CASSLDLPQGVRYF. The CDR3 nucleotides are TGTGCCAGCAGCTTGGACCTCCCACAGGGAGTTCGGTATTTT.